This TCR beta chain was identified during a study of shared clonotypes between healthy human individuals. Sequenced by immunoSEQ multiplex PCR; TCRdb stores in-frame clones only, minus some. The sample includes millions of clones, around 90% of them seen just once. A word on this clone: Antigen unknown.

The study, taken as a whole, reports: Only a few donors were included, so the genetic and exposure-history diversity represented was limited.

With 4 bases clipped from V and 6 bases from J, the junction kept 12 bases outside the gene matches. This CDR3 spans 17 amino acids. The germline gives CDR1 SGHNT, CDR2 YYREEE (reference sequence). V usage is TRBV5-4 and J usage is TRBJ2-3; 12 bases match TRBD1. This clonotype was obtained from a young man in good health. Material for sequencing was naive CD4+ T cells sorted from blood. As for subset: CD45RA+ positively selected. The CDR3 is CASSPGGTGGSGDTQYF. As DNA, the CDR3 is TGTGCCAGCAGCCCCGGGGGGACAGGGGGCTCGGGGGATACGCAGTATTTT.